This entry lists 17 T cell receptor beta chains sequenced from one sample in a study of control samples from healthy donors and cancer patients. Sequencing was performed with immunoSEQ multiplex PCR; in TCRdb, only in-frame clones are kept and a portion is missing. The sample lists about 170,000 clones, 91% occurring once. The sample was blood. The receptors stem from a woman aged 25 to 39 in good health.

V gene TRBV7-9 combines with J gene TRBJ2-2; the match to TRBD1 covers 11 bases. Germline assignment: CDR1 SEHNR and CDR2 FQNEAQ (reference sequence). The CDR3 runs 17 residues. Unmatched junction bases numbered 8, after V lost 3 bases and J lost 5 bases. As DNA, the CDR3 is TGTGCCAGCAGCTTTTTAGGACAGGGGGCGCTTACCGGGGAGCTGTTTTTT. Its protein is CASSFLGQGALTGELFF.

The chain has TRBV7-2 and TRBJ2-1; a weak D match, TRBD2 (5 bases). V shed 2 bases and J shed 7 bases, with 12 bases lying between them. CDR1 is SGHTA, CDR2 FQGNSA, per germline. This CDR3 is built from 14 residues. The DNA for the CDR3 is TGTGCCAGCAGCTTAATTGGACTCCAGAATGAGCAGTTCTTC. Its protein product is CASSLIGLQNEQFF.

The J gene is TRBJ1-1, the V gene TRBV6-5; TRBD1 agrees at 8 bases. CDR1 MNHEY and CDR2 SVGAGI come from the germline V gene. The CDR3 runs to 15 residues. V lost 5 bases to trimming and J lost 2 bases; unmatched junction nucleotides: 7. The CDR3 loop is CASSPDRGSNTEAFF. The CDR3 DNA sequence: TGTGCCAGCAGTCCCGACAGGGGATCCAACACTGAAGCTTTCTTT.

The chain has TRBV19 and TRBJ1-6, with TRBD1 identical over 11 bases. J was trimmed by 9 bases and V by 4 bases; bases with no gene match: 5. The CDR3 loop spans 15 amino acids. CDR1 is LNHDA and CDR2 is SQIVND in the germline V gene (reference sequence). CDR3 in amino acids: CASSRGQGGSSPLHF. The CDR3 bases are TGTGCCAGTAGTAGGGGACAGGGGGGGAGTTCACCCCTCCACTTT.

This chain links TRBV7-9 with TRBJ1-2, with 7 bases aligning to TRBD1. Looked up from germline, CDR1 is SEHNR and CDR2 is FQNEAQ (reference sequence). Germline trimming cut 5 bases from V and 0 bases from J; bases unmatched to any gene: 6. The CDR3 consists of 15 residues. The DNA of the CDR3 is TGTGCCAGCAGCGACCGACAGGGTTCTAACTATGGCTACACCTTC. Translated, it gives CASSDRQGSNYGYTF. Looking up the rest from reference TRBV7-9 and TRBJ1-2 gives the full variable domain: DTGVSQNPRHKITKRGQNVTFRCDPISEHNRLYWYRQTLGQGPEFLTYFQNEAQLEKSRLLSDRFSAERPKGSFSTLEIQRTEQGDSAMYLCASSDRQGSNYGYTFGSGTRLTVV.

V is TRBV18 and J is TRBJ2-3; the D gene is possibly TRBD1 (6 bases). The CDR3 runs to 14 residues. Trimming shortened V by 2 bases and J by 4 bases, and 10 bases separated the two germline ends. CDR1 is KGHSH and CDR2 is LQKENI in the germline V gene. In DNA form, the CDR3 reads TGTGCCAGCTCACCAGTCCAGGGGTCAGATACGCAGTATTTT. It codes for CASSPVQGSDTQYF.

This chain's CDR3 is CASSLRASGGTGELFF. The CDR3 region has the DNA TGTGCCAGCAGCTTAAGGGCTAGCGGGGGCACCGGGGAGCTGTTTTTT. The chain uses TRBV7-3 and TRBJ2-2; 10 bases agree with TRBD2. The CDR3 runs to 16 residues. The V gene's germline CDR1 is SGHTA and CDR2 FQGTGA. Losses at the gene ends were 1 base for V and 4 bases for J; bases not matched to a gene: 3.

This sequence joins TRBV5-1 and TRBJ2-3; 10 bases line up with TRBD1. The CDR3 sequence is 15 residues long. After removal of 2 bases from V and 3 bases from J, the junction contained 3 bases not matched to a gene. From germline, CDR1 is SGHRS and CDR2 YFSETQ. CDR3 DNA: TGCGCCAGCAGCTTCCGGGACAGGGGTACAGATACGCAGTATTTT. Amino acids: CASSFRDRGTDTQYF.

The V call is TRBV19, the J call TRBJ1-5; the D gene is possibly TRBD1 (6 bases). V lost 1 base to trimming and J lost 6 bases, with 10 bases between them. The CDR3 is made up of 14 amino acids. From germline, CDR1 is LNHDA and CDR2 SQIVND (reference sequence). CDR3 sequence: CASSIGGGGQPQHF. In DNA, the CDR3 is TGTGCCAGTAGTATAGGAGGGGGTGGTCAGCCCCAGCATTTT.

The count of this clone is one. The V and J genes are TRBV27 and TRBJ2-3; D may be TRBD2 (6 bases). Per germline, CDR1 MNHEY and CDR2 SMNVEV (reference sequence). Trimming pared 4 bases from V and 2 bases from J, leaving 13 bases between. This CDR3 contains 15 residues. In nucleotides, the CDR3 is TGTGCCAGCAGTTGGGAGGCGGGGACCACAGATACGCAGTATTTT. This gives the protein CASSWEAGTTDTQYF.

The CDR3 DNA reads TGTGCCAGCAGCAAAGCGTACAGGGGGACCAACCGTTCTAACTATGGCTACACCTTC. Encoded protein: CASSKAYRGTNRSNYGYTF. The V call is TRBV21-1, the J call TRBJ1-2; TRBD1 is taken as the D call from the table, unchecked against the DNA. TRBV21-1 is labeled a pseudogene. The CDR3 runs to 19 residues.

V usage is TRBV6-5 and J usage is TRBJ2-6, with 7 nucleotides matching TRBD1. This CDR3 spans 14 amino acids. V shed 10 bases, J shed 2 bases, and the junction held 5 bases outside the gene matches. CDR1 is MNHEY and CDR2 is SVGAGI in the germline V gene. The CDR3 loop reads CATTGVAGANVLTF. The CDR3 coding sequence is TGTGCCACCACAGGGGTGGCTGGGGCCAACGTCCTGACTTTC.

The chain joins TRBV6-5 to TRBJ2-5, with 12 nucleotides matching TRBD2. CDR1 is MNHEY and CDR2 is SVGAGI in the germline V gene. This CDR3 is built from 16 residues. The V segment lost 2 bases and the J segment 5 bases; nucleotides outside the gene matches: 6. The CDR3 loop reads CASSYTTSGGRETQYF. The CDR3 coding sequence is TGTGCCAGCAGTTACACAACTAGCGGGGGGCGGGAGACCCAGTACTTC.

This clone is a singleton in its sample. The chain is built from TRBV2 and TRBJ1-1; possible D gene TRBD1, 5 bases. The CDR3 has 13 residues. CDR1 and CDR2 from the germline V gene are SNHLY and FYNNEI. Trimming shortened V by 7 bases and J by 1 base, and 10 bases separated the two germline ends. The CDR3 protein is CASNNGQNTEAFF. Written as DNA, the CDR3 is TGTGCCAGCAACAACGGACAGAACACTGAAGCTTTCTTT.

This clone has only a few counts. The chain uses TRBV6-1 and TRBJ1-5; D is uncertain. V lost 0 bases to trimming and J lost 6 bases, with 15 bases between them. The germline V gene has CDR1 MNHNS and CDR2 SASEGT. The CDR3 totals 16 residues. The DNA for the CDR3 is TGTGCCAGCAGTGAAGCTAAAAATCCCGGGCCTCAGCCCCAGCATTTT. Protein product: CASSEAKNPGPQPQHF.

Here the CDR3 DNA reads TGTGCCAGCAGTGAAAGCGGGAGGGCCTCCTACGAGCAGTACTTC. Protein product: CASSESGRASYEQYF. The chain is built from TRBV2 and TRBJ2-7; TRBD2 aligns across 10 bases. The CDR3 has 15 amino acids. The ends lost 2 bases at V and 0 bases at J; junction bases unmatched: 1. Germline V CDR1 and CDR2: SNHLY, FYNNEI. Combining the CDR3 with reference TRBV2 and TRBJ2-7 gives the whole variable domain EPEVTQTPSHQVTQMGQEVILRCVPISNHLYFYWYRQILGQKVEFLVSFYNNEISEKSEIFDDQFSVERPDGSNFTLKIRSTKLEDSAMYFCASSESGRASYEQYFGPGTRLTVT.

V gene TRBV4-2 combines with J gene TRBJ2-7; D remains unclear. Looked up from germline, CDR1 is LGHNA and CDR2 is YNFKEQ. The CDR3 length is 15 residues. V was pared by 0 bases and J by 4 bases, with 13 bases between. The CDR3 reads CASSQELVGIYEQYF. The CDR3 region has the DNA TGTGCCAGCAGCCAAGAACTCGTGGGAATTTACGAGCAGTACTTC.